This T cell receptor beta chain appears in the sequencing data of a study of beta chain features in type 1 diabetes. Study-wide background: Similarity in age, gender and cell yields was seen between patients and healthy donors. Examination of sorted cells across all samples involved about 99 million cells.

Sequencing targeted expressed TCRB transcripts, as all isolated RNA had been reverse transcribed. Sequencing used immunoSEQ multiplex PCR; TCRdb keeps in-frame clones, though not all of them. The sample includes around 250,000 clones, about 70% seen only once; the top ten take around 0.05%. Germline CDR1 is SGHRS and CDR2 is YFSETQ. V shed 6 bases and J 7 bases; nucleotides not matched to a gene: 6. This CDR3 is built from 15 residues. Regarding the study as a whole: Patients' naive, central memory and Treg TCRB repertoires seemed closer to one another than those of healthy donors.

Details on this clone: Antigen: not known.

The single heparinised draw taken from each donor contained around 100 mL of blood on average. The TCR sequence derives from a young man in good health. The chain combines TRBV5-1 with TRBJ2-1; TRBD2 matches 14 bases. The sample taken for sequencing was naive CD4+ T cells from blood. The CDR3 DNA reads as TGCGCCAGCAAATCCGGGACTAGCGGGAGTAATGAGCAGTTCTTC. Translation: CASKSGTSGSNEQFF.